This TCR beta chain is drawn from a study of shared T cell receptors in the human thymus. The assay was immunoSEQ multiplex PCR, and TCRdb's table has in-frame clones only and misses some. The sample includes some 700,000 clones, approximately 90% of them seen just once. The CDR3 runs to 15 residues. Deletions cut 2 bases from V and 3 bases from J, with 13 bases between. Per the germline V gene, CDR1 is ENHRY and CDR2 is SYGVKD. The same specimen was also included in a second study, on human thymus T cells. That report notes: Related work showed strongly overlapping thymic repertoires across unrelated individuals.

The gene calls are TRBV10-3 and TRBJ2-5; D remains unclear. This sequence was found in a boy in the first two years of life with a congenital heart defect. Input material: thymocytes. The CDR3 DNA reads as TGTGCCATCAGTGAGGGCGACAAAGCCGAAGAGACCCAGTACTTC. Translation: CAISEGDKAEETQYF.